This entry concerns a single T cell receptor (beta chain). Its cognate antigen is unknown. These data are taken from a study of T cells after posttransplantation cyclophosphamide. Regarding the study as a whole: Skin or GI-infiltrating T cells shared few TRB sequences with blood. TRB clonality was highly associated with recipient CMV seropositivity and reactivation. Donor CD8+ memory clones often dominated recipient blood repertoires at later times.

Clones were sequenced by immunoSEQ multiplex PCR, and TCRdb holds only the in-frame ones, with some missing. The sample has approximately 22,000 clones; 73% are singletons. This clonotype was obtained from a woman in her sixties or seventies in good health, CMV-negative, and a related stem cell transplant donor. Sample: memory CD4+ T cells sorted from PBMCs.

The CDR3 region has the DNA TGTGCCGGCGCAGACAGGGGAATCGGGGAGCAGTACTTC. This sequence encodes CAGADRGIGEQYF. The chain carries TRBV6-5 and TRBJ2-7, with 8 positions matching TRBD1. This CDR3 contains 13 residues. In germline, CDR1 is MNHEY, CDR2 SVGAGI. V lost 11 bases to trimming and J lost 7 bases; unmatched junction nucleotides: 13.